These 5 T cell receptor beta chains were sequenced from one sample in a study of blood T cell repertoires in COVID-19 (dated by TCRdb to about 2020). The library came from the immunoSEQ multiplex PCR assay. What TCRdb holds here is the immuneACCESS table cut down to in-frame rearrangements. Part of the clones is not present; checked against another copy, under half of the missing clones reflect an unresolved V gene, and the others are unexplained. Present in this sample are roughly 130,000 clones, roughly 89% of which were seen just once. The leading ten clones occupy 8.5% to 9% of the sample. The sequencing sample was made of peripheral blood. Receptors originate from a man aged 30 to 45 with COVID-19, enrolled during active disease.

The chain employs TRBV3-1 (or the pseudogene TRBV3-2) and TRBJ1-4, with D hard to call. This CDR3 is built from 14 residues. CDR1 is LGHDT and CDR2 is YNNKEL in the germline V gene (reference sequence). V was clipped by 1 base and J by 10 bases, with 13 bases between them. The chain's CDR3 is CASSQARGKGKLFF. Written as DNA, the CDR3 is TGTGCCAGCAGCCAAGCGCGAGGGAAGGGAAAACTGTTTTTT.

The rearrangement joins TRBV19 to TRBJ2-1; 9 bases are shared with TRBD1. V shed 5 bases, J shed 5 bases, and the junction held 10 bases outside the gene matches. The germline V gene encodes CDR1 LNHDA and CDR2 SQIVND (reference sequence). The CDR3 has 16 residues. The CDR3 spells CASSASDRGYNNEQFF. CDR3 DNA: TGTGCCAGTAGTGCGTCGGACAGGGGATATAACAATGAGCAGTTCTTC. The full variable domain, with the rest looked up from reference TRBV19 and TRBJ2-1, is DGGITQSPKYLFRKEGQNVTLSCEQNLNHDAMYWYRQDPGQGLRLIYYSQIVNDFQKGDIAEGYSVSREKKESFPLTVTSAQKNPTAFYLCASSASDRGYNNEQFFGPGTRLTVL.

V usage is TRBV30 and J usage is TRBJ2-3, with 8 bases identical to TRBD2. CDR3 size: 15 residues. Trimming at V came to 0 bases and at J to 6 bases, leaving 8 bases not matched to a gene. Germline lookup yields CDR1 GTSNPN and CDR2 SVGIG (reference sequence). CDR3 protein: CAWSVWISGVDTQYF. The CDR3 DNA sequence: TGTGCCTGGAGTGTATGGATTAGCGGGGTCGATACGCAGTATTTT.

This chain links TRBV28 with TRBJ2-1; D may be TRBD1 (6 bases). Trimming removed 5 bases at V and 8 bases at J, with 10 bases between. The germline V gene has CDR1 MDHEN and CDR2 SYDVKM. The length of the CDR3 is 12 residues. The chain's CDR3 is CASSQGRDEQFF. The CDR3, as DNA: TGTGCCAGCAGTCAGGGGCGTGATGAGCAGTTCTTC.

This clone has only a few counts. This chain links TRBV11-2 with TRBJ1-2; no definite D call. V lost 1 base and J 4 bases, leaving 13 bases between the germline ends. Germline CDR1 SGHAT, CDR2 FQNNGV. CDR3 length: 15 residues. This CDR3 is CASSLGAGQLYGYTF. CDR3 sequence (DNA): TGTGCCAGCAGCTTAGGGGCTGGGCAGCTCTATGGCTACACCTTC. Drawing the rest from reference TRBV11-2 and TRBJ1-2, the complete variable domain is EAGVAQSPRYKIIEKRQSVAFWCNPISGHATLYWYQQILGQGPKLLIQFQNNGVVDDSQLPKDRFSAERLKGVDSTLKIQPAKLEDSAVYLCASSLGAGQLYGYTFGSGTRLTVV.